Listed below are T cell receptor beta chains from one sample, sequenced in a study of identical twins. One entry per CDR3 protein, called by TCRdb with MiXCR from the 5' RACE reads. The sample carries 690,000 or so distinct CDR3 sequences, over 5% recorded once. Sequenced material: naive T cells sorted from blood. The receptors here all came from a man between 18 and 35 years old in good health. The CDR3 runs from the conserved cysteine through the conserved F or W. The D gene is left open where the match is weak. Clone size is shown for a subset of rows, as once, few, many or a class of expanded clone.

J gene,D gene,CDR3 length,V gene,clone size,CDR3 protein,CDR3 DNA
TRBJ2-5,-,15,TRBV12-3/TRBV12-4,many,CASSFLSGAVKTQYF,TGTGCCAGCAGTTTTCTATCGGGAGCTGTGAAGACCCAGTACTTC
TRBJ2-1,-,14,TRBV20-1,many,CSASRGPPRDEQFF,TGCAGTGCTAGTAGAGGTCCACCAAGGGATGAGCAGTTCTTC
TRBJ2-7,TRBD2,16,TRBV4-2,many,CASSQDSGLVSYEQYF,TGTGCCAGCAGCCAAGATTCTGGACTAGTCTCCTACGAGCAGTACTTC
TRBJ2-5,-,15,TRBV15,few,CATSRLGVIQETQYF,TGTGCCACCAGCCGCCTTGGCGTTATCCAAGAGACCCAGTACTTC
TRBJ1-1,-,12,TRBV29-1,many,CSVVDKNTEAFF,TGCAGCGTTGTGGACAAGAACACTGAAGCTTTCTTT
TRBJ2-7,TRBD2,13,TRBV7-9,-,CATGTSGRYEQYF,TGTGCCACGGGGACTAGCGGGAGATACGAGCAGTACTTC
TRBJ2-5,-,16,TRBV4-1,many,CASSQAGSVYQETQYF,TGCGCCAGCAGCCAAGCTGGATCCGTGTACCAAGAGACCCAGTACTTC
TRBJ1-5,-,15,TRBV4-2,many,CASSHEKDSNQPQHF,TGTGCCAGCAGCCACGAAAAGGATAGCAATCAGCCCCAGCATTTT
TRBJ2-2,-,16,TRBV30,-,CAWSVWRNGNTGELFF,TGTGCCTGGAGTGTATGGCGCAACGGGAACACCGGGGAGCTGTTTTTT
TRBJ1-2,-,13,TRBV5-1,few,CASSLDGDYGYTF,TGCGCCAGCAGCTTGGACGGAGACTATGGCTACACCTTC
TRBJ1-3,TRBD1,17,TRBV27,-,CASSLRGRDRDGNTIYF,TGTGCCAGCAGTTTAAGGGGCCGGGACAGGGATGGAAACACCATATATTTT
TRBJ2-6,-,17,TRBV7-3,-,CASSPFATSSGANVLTF,TGTGCCAGCAGCCCGTTTGCTACTTCATCTGGGGCCAACGTCCTGACTTTC
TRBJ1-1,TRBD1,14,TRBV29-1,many,CSVSAGTENTEAFF,TGCAGCGTTTCTGCCGGGACAGAGAACACTGAAGCTTTCTTT
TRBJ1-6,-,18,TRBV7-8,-,CASSLVGRTSSYNSPLHF,TGTGCCAGCAGCTTAGTCGGCAGGACGAGCTCCTATAATTCACCCCTCCACTTT
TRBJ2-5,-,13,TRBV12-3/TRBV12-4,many,CASSFGRRETQYF,TGTGCCAGCAGTTTCGGACGGCGGGAGACCCAGTACTTC
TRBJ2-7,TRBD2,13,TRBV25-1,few,CASSAGREGEQYF,TGTGCCAGCAGTGCCGGCAGGGAGGGCGAGCAGTACTTC
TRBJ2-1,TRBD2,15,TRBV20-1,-,CSARVPGLARHEQFF,TGCAGTGCTAGAGTACCGGGACTAGCCCGGCATGAGCAGTTCTTC
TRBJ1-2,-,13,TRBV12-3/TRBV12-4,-,CASRAGPDYGYTF,TGTGCCAGCAGGGCTGGGCCCGACTATGGCTACACCTTC
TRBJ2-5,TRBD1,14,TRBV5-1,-,CASRMDRDQETQYF,TGCGCCAGCAGAATGGACAGGGACCAAGAGACCCAGTACTTC
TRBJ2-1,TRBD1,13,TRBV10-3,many,CAISSGTGNEQFF,TGTGCCATCAGTTCCGGGACAGGGAATGAGCAGTTCTTC
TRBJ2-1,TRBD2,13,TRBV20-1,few,CSASLAGANEQFF,TGCAGTGCTTCTCTAGCGGGAGCCAATGAGCAGTTCTTC
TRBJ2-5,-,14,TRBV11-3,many,CASSRRGGQETQYF,TGTGCCAGCAGCAGAAGGGGGGGGCAAGAGACCCAGTACTTC